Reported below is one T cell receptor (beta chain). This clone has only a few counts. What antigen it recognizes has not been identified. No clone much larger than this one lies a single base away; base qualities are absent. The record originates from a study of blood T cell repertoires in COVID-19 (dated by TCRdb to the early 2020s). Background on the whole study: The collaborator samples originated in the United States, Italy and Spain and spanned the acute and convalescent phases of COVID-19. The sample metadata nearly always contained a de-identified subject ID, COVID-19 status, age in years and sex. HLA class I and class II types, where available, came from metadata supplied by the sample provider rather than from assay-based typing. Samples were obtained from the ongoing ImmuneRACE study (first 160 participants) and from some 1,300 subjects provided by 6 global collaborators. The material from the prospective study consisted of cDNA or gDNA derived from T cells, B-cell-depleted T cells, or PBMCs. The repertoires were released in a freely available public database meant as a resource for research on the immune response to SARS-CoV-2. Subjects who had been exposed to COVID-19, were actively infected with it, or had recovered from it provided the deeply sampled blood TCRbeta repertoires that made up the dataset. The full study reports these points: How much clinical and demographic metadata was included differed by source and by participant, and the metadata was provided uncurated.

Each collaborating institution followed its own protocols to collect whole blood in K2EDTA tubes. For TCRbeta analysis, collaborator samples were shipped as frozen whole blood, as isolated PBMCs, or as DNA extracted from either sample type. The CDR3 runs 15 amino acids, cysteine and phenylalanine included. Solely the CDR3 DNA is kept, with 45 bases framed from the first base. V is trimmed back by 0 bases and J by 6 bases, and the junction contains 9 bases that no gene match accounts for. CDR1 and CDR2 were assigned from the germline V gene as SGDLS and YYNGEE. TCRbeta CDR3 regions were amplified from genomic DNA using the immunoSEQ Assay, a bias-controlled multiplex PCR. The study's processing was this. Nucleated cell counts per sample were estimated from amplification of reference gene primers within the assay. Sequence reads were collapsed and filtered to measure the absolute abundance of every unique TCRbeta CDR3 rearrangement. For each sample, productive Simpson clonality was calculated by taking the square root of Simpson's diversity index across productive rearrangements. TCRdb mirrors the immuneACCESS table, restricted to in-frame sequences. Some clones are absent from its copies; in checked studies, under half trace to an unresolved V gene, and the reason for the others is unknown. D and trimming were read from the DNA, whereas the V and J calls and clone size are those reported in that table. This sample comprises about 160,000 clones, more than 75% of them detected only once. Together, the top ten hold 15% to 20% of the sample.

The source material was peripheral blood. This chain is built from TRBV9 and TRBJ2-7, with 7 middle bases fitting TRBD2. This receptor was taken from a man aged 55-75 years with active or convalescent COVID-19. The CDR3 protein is CASSVGGGVSLEQYF. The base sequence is TGTGCCAGCAGCGTAGGGGGAGGGGTATCCCTCGAGCAGTACTTC.